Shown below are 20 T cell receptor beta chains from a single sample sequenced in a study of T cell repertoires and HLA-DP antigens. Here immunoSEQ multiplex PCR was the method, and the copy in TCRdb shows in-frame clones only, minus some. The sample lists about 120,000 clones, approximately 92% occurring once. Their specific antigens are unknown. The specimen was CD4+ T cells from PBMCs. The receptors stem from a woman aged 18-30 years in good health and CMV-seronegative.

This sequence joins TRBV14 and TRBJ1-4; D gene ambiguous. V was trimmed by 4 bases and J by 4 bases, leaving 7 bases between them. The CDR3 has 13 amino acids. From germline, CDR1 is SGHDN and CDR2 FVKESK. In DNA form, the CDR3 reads TGTGCCAGCAGCCGCAGCTATAATGAAAAACTGTTTTTT. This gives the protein CASSRSYNEKLFF.

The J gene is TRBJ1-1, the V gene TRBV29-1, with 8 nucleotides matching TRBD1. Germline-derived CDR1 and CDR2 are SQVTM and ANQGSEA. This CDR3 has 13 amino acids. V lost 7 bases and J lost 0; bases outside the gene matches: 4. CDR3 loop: CSARTGMNTEAFF. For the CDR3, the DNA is TGCAGCGCCAGGACAGGGATGAACACTGAAGCTTTCTTT.

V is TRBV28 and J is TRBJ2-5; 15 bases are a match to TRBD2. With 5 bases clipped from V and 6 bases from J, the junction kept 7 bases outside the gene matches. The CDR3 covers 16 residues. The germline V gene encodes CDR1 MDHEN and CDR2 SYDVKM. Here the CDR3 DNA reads TGTGCCAGCAGTGCCGGACTAGCGGGGGGGGAGAAGACCCAGTACTTC. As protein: CASSAGLAGGEKTQYF.

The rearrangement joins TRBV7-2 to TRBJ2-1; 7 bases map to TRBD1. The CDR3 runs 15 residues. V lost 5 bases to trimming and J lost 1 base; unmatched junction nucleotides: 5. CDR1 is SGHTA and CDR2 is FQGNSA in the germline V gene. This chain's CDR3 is CASSPGGRSYNEQFF. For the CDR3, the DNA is TGTGCCAGCAGCCCAGGGGGTCGGTCCTACAATGAGCAGTTCTTC.

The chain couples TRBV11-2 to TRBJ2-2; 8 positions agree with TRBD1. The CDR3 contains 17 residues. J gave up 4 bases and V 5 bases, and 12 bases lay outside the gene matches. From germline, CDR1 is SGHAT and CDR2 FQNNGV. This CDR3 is CASSRWVQGASTGELFF. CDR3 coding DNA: TGTGCCAGCAGCCGATGGGTTCAGGGGGCGAGCACCGGGGAGCTGTTTTTT.

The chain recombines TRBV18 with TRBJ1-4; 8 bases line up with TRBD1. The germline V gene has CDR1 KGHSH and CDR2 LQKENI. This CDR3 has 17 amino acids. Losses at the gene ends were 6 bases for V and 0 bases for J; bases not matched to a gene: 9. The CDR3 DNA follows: TGTGCCAGCTCGCTCCAGGGGGCCTTTGCAACTAATGAAAAACTGTTTTTT. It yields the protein CASSLQGAFATNEKLFF. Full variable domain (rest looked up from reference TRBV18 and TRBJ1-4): NAGVMQNPRHLVRRRGQEARLRCSPMKGHSHVYWYRQLPEEGLKFMVYLQKENIIDESGMPKERFSAEFPKEGPSILRIQQVVRGDSAAYFCASSLQGAFATNEKLFFGSGTQLSVL.

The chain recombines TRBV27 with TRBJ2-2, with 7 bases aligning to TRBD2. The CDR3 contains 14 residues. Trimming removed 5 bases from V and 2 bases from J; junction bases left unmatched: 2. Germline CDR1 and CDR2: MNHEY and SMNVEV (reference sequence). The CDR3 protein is CASSLGLNTGELFF. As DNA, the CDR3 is TGTGCCAGCAGTCTGGGACTAAACACCGGGGAGCTGTTTTTT.

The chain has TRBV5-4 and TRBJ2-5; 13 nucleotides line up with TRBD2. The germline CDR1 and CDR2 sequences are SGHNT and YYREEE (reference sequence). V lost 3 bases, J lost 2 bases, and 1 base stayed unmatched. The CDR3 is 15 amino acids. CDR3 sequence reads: CASSWTSGGQETQYF. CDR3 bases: TGTGCCAGCAGCTGGACTAGCGGGGGACAAGAGACCCAGTACTTC. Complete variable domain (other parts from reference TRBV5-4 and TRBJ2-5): ETGVTQSPTHLIKTRGQQVTLRCSSQSGHNTVSWYQQALGQGPQFIFQYYREEENGRGNFPPRFSGLQFPNYSSELNVNALELDDSALYLCASSWTSGGQETQYFGPGTRLLVL.

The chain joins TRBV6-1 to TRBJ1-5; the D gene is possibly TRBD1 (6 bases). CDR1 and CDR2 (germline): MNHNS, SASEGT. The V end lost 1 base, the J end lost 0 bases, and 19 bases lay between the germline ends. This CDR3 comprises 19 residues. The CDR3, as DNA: TGTGCCAGCAGTGAAGAGTACGGCAGGGGAATTTATAGCAATCAGCCCCAGCATTTT. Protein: CASSEEYGRGIYSNQPQHF.

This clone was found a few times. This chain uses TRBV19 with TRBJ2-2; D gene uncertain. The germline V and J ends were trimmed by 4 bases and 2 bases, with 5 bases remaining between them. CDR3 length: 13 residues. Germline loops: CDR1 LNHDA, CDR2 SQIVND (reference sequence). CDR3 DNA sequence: TGTGCCAGTAGTAGCACCAACACCGGGGAGCTGTTTTTT. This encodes CASSSTNTGELFF.

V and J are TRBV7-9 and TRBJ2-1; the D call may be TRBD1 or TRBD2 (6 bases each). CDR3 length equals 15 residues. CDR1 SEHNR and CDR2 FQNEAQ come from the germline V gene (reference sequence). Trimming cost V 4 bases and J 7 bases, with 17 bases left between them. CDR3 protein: CASSSTGAGVNEQFF. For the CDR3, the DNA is TGTGCCAGCAGCTCCACGGGGGCCGGGGTGAATGAGCAGTTCTTC.

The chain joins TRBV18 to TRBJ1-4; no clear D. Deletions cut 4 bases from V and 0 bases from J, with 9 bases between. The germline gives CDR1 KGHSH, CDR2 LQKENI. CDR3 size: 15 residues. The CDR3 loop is CASSQRHPTNEKLFF. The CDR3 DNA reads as TGTGCCAGCTCACAGCGACATCCAACTAATGAAAAACTGTTTTTT.

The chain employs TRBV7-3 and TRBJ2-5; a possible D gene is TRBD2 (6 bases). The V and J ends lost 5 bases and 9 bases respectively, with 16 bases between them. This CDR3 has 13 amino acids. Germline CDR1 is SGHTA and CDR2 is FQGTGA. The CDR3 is CASSPGPQRAQYF. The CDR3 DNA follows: TGTGCCAGCAGCCCCGGTCCTCAGCGGGCCCAGTACTTC.

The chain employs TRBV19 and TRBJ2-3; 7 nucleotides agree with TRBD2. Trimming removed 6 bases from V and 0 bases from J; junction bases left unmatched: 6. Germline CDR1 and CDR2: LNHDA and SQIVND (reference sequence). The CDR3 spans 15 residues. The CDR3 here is CASRWGSGSTDTQYF. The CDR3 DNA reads TGTGCCAGTAGATGGGGTAGCGGGAGCACAGATACGCAGTATTTT.

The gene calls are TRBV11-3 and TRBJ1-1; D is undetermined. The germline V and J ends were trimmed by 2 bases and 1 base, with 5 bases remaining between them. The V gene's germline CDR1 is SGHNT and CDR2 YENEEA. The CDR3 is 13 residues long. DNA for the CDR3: TGTGCCAGCAGCTTACGGACGAACACTGAAGCTTTCTTT. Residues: CASSLRTNTEAFF.

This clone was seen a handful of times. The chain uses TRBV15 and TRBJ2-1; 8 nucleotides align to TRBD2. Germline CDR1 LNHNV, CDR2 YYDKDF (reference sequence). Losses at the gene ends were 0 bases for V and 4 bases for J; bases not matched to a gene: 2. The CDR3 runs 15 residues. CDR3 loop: CATSREAGGYNEQFF. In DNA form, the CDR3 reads TGTGCCACCAGCAGAGAGGCGGGGGGATACAATGAGCAGTTCTTC.

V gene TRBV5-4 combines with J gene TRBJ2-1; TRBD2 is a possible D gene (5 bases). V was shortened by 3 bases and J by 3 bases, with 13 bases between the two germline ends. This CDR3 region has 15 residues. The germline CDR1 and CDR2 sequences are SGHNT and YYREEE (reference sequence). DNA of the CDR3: TGTGCCAGCAGCTGGATGGACCGGGACTACAATGAGCAGTTCTTC. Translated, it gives CASSWMDRDYNEQFF.

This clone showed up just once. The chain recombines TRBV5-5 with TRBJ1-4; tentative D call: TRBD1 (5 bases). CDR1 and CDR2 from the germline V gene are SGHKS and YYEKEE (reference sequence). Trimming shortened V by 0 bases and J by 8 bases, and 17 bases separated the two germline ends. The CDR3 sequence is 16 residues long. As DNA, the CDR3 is TGTGCCAGCAGCTTGGGACAGCCGGGTCTTCGAGAAAAACTGTTTTTT. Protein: CASSLGQPGLREKLFF.

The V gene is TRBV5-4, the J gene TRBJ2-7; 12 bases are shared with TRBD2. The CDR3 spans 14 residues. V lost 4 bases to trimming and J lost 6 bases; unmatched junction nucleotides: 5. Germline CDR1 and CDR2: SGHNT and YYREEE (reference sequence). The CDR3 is CASSRTSGESEQYV. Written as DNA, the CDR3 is TGTGCCAGCAGCCGGACTAGCGGGGAAAGCGAGCAGTACGTC.

CDR3 in DNA: TGTGCCAGCAGTGAACAGGGAGCTGAGACCCAGTACTTC. This translates into CASSEQGAETQYF. This chain joins TRBV25-1 and TRBJ2-5, with D perhaps assigned TRBD1 or TRBD2 (5 bases each). V lost 2 bases to trimming and J lost 5 bases, with 9 bases between them. Germline V gene data show CDR1 as MGHDK and CDR2 as SYGVNS. The CDR3 has 13 amino acids. Combining the CDR3 with reference TRBV25-1 and TRBJ2-5 gives the whole variable domain EADIYQTPRYLVIGTGKKITLECSQTMGHDKMYWYQQDPGMELHLIHYSYGVNSTEKGDLSSESTVSRIRTEHFPLTLESARPSHTSQYLCASSEQGAETQYFGPGTRLLVL.